This TCR beta chain was identified in a study of blood T cell repertoires in COVID-19 (TCRdb year 2020). At the level of the whole study: The collaborator samples originated in the United States, Italy and Spain and spanned the acute and convalescent phases of COVID-19. The sample metadata nearly always contained a de-identified subject ID, COVID-19 status, age in years and sex. The dataset comprised deeply sampled blood TCRbeta repertoires from subjects exposed to, actively infected with, or recovered from COVID-19. Where HLA class I and class II types were available, the types were taken from metadata supplied by the sample provider, not from assay-based typing. The repertoires were made available in a free public database intended to serve as a resource for research on the immune response to SARS-CoV-2. Samples were obtained from the ongoing ImmuneRACE study (first 160 participants) and from some 1,200 subjects provided by 6 global collaborators. The prospective study material was composed of cDNA or gDNA derived from T cells, B-cell-depleted T cells, or PBMCs. Broader findings and caveats from the paper: How much clinical and demographic metadata was included differed by source and by participant, and the metadata was provided uncurated.

Collaborating institutions collected whole blood in K2EDTA tubes following their own protocols. For TCRbeta analysis, collaborators shipped samples as frozen whole blood, isolated PBMCs, or DNA extracted from either of those sample types. About this clone itself: Which antigen it targets is not known. Mismatch with germline at one junction end may stem from a read error.

The immunoSEQ Assay, a bias-controlled multiplex PCR, was used to amplify TCRbeta CDR3 regions from genomic DNA. Regarding the original processing steps: Nucleated cell counts per sample were estimated from amplification of reference gene primers within the assay. To quantify the absolute abundance of each unique TCRbeta CDR3 rearrangement, sequence reads were collapsed and filtered. For each sample, productive Simpson clonality was calculated as the square root of Simpson's diversity index across productive rearrangements. Imported from immuneACCESS, the table was reduced by TCRdb to in-frame sequences with V and J called. These copies leave out some clones; in studies compared against another copy, an unresolved V gene accounts for under half, and the cause of the remainder is not known. That table furnishes V, J and clone size, whereas the DNA furnished D and trimming. The sample profile shows tens of thousands of clones; roughly 80% of them were found once. The ten largest clonotypes hold roughly 13% of the sample.

Sequences were obtained from peripheral blood. The source of this sequence is a woman of 80 years or more with acute or convalescent COVID-19.

The CDR3: CASTLYSGRNTGELFF. The sequence in DNA is TGTGCCAGCACCTTATATAGCGGGAGAAACACCGGGGAGCTGTTTTTT. The V and J genes are TRBV7-2 and TRBJ2-2; 9 bases in between match TRBD2. Inclusive of the bounding cysteine and phenylalanine, the CDR3 is 16 residues long. Left in the record is the CDR3 DNA by itself, 48 bases read in frame from the first base. According to the germline V gene, CDR1 reads SGHTA and CDR2 reads FQGNSA.